This is a list of T cell receptor beta chains from one sample in a study of blood T cell repertoires in COVID-19. Generated by immunoSEQ multiplex PCR, the TCRdb table keeps only in-frame clones and is missing some. The table records more than 80,000 clones, under 85% of them present only once. The sample consisted of peripheral blood. The source of these receptors is a woman between 70 and 85 years old with acute or convalescent COVID-19. Each CDR3 is given with its conserved first and last residue. A D gene is named only where the DNA matches it firmly. Some rows mark clone size as missing; the rest say once, few, many or name a class of expanded clone.

V,J,size,D,CDR3,DNA
TRBV5-4,TRBJ2-5,once,-,CASSFGGRDETQYF,TGTGCCAGCAGTTTCGGGGGTAGGGACGAGACCCAGTACTTC
TRBV18,TRBJ1-5,-,-,CASSFDRAYQPQHF,TGTGCCAGCTCATTTGACAGAGCTTATCAGCCCCAGCATTTT
TRBV28,TRBJ2-3,-,-,CASSPTLGGVDTQYF,TGTGCCAGCAGTCCAACGCTCGGCGGGGTAGATACGCAGTATTTT
TRBV28,TRBJ1-1,-,-,CASSPTSLNSEAFF,TGTGCCAGCAGTCCCACCTCCTTGAACTCTGAAGCTTTCTTT
TRBV6-5,TRBJ2-7,-,TRBD1,CASSYAGTEPYEQYF,TGTGCCAGCAGTTACGCCGGGACAGAGCCCTACGAGCAGTACTTC
TRBV6-5,TRBJ1-2,-,TRBD1,CASRSDRGYTF,TGTGCCAGCAGATCGGACAGGGGCTACACCTTC
TRBV5-1,TRBJ1-1,-,-,CASSRTENTEAFF,TGCGCCAGCAGCCGGACAGAGAACACTGAAGCTTTCTTT
TRBV2,TRBJ1-2,-,-,CASIGEQNYGYTF,TGTGCCAGCATTGGGGAGCAAAACTATGGCTACACCTTC
TRBV5-4,TRBJ2-2,-,TRBD1,CASSTGQGAYTGELFF,TGTGCCAGCAGCACCGGACAGGGGGCGTACACCGGGGAGCTGTTTTTT
TRBV12-3/TRBV12-4,TRBJ1-4,-,-,CASGTLGEKLFF,TGTGCCAGCGGGACTTTAGGAGAAAAACTGTTTTTT
TRBV18,TRBJ1-5,-,TRBD1,CASSPPTGGLNQPQHF,TGTGCCAGCTCACCACCGACAGGGGGCCTCAATCAGCCCCAGCATTTT
TRBV3-1/TRBV3-2,TRBJ1-2,-,-,CASSQKAGSTRYTF,TGTGCCAGCAGCCAAAAGGCGGGGAGTACACGCTACACCTTC
TRBV27,TRBJ2-1,-,TRBD1,CASRRGTVNEQFF,TGTGCCAGCAGACGAGGGACAGTCAATGAGCAGTTCTTC
TRBV6-4,TRBJ1-1,-,TRBD1,CASSGDRGTEAFF,TGTGCCAGCAGTGGGGACAGAGGCACTGAAGCTTTCTTT
TRBV6-5,TRBJ2-1,-,TRBD2,CASTPGGGRYNEQFF,TGTGCCAGCACCCCTGGGGGGGGTAGATACAATGAGCAGTTCTTC
TRBV28,TRBJ1-4,once,-,CASSWTREKLFF,TGTGCCAGCAGTTGGACACGGGAAAAACTGTTTTTT
TRBV2,TRBJ2-1,-,-,CASSDAGGEQFF,TGTGCCAGCAGTGACGCTGGGGGCGAGCAGTTCTTC
TRBV6-5,TRBJ1-6,-,-,CASKRGNSPLHF,TGTGCCAGCAAGAGGGGGAATTCACCCCTCCACTTT
TRBV5-1,TRBJ2-3,-,TRBD2,CASSQAIAGADTDTQYF,TGCGCCAGCAGCCAGGCGATAGCGGGGGCCGACACAGATACGCAGTATTTT
TRBV30,TRBJ1-5,-,-,CAWSAGSNQPQHF,TGTGCCTGGAGTGCCGGGAGCAATCAGCCCCAGCATTTT
TRBV5-1,TRBJ1-6,-,-,CASSLELNSPLHF,TGCGCCAGCAGCTTGGAGCTGAATTCACCCCTCCACTTT
TRBV7-9,TRBJ1-1,-,TRBD1,CASSSYRGTTEAFF,TGTGCCAGCAGCTCGTACAGGGGTACCACTGAAGCTTTCTTT
TRBV27,TRBJ2-1,-,TRBD1,CASSRALTGGFNEQFF,TGTGCCAGCAGTCGGGCGCTGACAGGGGGCTTCAATGAGCAGTTCTTC
TRBV7-6,TRBJ2-3,-,TRBD2,CASSLVGTIPFF,TGTGCCAGCAGTCTAGTAGGGACTATCCCATTCTTT
TRBV28,TRBJ2-3,-,-,CASSLWAGGASTDTQYF,TGTGCCAGCAGTCTCTGGGCCGGGGGAGCTAGCACAGATACGCAGTATTTT
TRBV7-8,TRBJ2-2,-,TRBD1,CASSLATGTNTGELFF,TGTGCCAGCAGCTTAGCGACAGGGACGAACACCGGGGAGCTGTTTTTT
TRBV3-1/TRBV3-2,TRBJ1-6,-,-,CATGLRSGDNSPLHF,TGTGCCACCGGTCTTCGGTCGGGGGATAATTCACCCCTCCACTTT
TRBV10-3,TRBJ2-7,-,-,CAISESVGGGQQYF,TGTGCCATCAGTGAGTCGGTCGGGGGTGGGCAGCAGTACTTC
TRBV5-1,TRBJ2-7,few,-,CASSLYRATSTYEQYF,TGCGCCAGCAGCTTGTACAGGGCCACTAGTACCTACGAGCAGTACTTC
TRBV5-1,TRBJ1-2,-,TRBD1,CASSLAGTGEYYGYTF,TGCGCCAGCAGCTTGGCCGGGACAGGGGAATACTATGGCTACACCTTC
TRBV5-6,TRBJ1-1,-,-,CASSPIRGGTEAFF,TGTGCCAGCAGCCCCATCCGGGGGGGCACTGAAGCTTTCTTT
TRBV11-2,TRBJ2-3,-,-,CASSLEGTSWGDTQYF,TGTGCCAGCAGCTTGGAAGGGACTTCCTGGGGGGATACGCAGTATTTT
TRBV3-1/TRBV3-2,TRBJ1-1,-,TRBD1,CASSEGQGRSYTEAFF,TGTGCCAGCAGCGAAGGACAGGGGAGGAGTTACACTGAAGCTTTCTTT
TRBV6-1,TRBJ2-3,-,TRBD1,CASSLTGASTDTQYF,TGTGCCAGCAGTTTGACAGGGGCGAGCACAGATACGCAGTATTTT
TRBV30,TRBJ1-2,-,-,CAWSSTANYGYTF,TGTGCCTGGAGTTCGACTGCTAACTATGGCTACACCTTC
TRBV12-3/TRBV12-4,TRBJ2-7,few,-,CASRLGAGDEQYF,TGTGCCAGCAGGTTGGGGGCAGGGGACGAGCAGTACTTC
TRBV27,TRBJ1-2,-,-,CASSLSRGAYYGYTF,TGTGCCAGCAGTTTATCCAGGGGAGCCTACTATGGCTACACCTTC
TRBV5-6,TRBJ2-3,-,TRBD2,CASSLFAGDADTQYF,TGTGCCAGCAGCTTGTTCGCGGGGGATGCAGATACGCAGTATTTT
TRBV2,TRBJ1-5,once,-,CASSAGTVSNQPQHF,TGTGCCAGCAGTGCAGGAACGGTTAGCAATCAGCCCCAGCATTTT
TRBV2,TRBJ2-1,-,TRBD2,CASTAYGTSINEQFF,TGTGCCAGCACAGCCTACGGGACTAGCATCAATGAGCAGTTCTTC
TRBV30,TRBJ1-6,-,TRBD1,CAWSEDRTNSPLHF,TGTGCCTGGAGTGAGGACAGGACTAATTCACCCCTCCACTTT
TRBV6-6,TRBJ1-5,-,-,CASSNPSGVGQPQHF,TGTGCCAGCAGTAACCCTTCTGGTGTCGGTCAGCCCCAGCATTTT